The 13 T cell receptor beta chains presented below share a single source sample, sequenced in a study of blood T cells in healthy people across ages. Alongside a J-beta primer mix, a sample-barcoded 5' primer served in a second PCR lasting 7 to 11 cycles. Using its own MiXCR run on the 5' RACE reads, TCRdb lists one record per CDR3 protein. The repertoire holds about 900,000 distinct CDR3 sequences, with around 48% as singletons. The sequencing input was blood. These receptor sequences come from a man aged 25-45 years in good health.

This clonotype occurred a few times. The V and J genes are TRBV6-1 and TRBJ2-2; 9 bases map to TRBD2. The CDR3 has 14 amino acids. J was trimmed by 5 bases and V by 6 bases; bases with no gene match: 4. From germline, CDR1 is MNHNS and CDR2 SASEGT. CDR3 sequence reads: CASRVAGETGELFF. The CDR3 bases are TGTGCCAGCAGAGTAGCGGGGGAGACCGGGGAGCTGTTTTTT.

This clonotype has a handful of counts. The chain recombines TRBV5-1 with TRBJ2-5; the match to TRBD1 covers 7 bases. In germline, CDR1 is SGHRS, CDR2 YFSETQ. This CDR3 region has 15 residues. Unmatched junction bases numbered 17, after V lost 4 bases and J lost 11 bases. DNA of the CDR3: TGCGCCAGCAGCGCCGACAGGGCCGCGAGTTTGGAGCAGTACTTC. As protein: CASSADRAASLEQYF.

The table lists this clonotype with a few counts. This chain joins TRBV5-1 and TRBJ2-5; D is ambiguous. V was clipped by 0 bases and J by 5 bases, with 11 bases between them. The CDR3 has 14 residues. Germline V gene lookup returns CDR1 SGHRS and CDR2 YFSETQ. The CDR3, as DNA: TGCGCCAGCAGCTTGGACCCACTGGGTGAGACCCAGTACTTC. It codes for CASSLDPLGETQYF.

The chain carries TRBV6-5 and TRBJ2-3; D is perhaps TRBD1 (6 bases). The CDR3 sequence is 15 residues long. Trimming stripped 6 bases from V and 5 bases from J, with 18 bases between. Germline CDR1 reads MNHEY; CDR2 reads SVGAGI. DNA for the CDR3: TGTGCCAGCAGCTTAGGGGGTAGGCCCCGAGATACGCAGTATTTT. Its protein product is CASSLGGRPRDTQYF.

The chain links TRBV6-6 to TRBJ1-1; 11 bases line up with TRBD1. After removal of 8 bases from V and 1 base from J, the junction contained 6 bases not matched to a gene. Germline V CDR1 and CDR2: MNHNY, SVGAGI (reference sequence). This CDR3 contains 15 residues. This CDR3 reads CASAGTGGGNTEAFF. As DNA, the CDR3 is TGTGCCAGCGCAGGGACAGGGGGAGGGAACACTGAAGCTTTCTTT.

Here the CDR3 DNA reads TGTGCCAGCAGCTCGTCGCTCTGGGGGGCCGGTCGGGATACGCAGTATTTT. This encodes CASSSSLWGAGRDTQYF. The chain combines TRBV7-9 with TRBJ2-3; D is possibly TRBD1 or TRBD2 (6 bases each). V lost 4 bases and J 6 bases, leaving 23 bases between the germline ends. The CDR3 is 17 amino acids. Germline loops: CDR1 SEHNR, CDR2 FQNEAQ (reference sequence). Filled out from reference TRBV7-9 and TRBJ2-3, the complete variable domain reads DTGVSQNPRHKITKRGQNVTFRCDPISEHNRLYWYRQTLGQGPEFLTYFQNEAQLEKSRLLSDRFSAERPKGSFSTLEIQRTEQGDSAMYLCASSSSLWGAGRDTQYFGPGTRLTVL.

V usage is TRBV12-5 and J usage is TRBJ2-7, with D perhaps TRBD1 (5 bases). V lost 6 bases, J lost 5 bases, and 17 bases lay in between. Germline loops: CDR1 LGHNT, CDR2 FRNRAP. The length of the CDR3 is 14 residues. The CDR3 spells CASGNLGRGNEQYF. The CDR3 DNA reads TGTGCTAGTGGCAACCTCGGAAGGGGCAACGAGCAGTACTTC.

The chain has TRBV4-3 and TRBJ2-3; D ambiguous. The V and J ends lost 0 bases and 2 bases respectively, with 15 bases between them. Germline V gene lookup returns CDR1 LGHNA and CDR2 YSLEER. There are 17 residues in the CDR3. The CDR3 coding sequence is TGCGCCAGCAGCCAAGAACTCTCTATGTCCCTCACAGATACGCAGTATTTT. It translates to CASSQELSMSLTDTQYF.

The rearrangement links TRBV24-1 to TRBJ2-5; possibly TRBD1 for D (5 bases). The CDR3 extends over 13 amino acids. V was cut by 3 bases and J by 4 bases, with 8 bases left in between. CDR1 and CDR2 (germline): KGHDR, SFDVKD. Here the CDR3 DNA reads TGTGCCACCAGTGATAGACAGACAGAGACCCAGTACTTC. This sequence encodes CATSDRQTETQYF.

This clonotype was counted a single time. This chain joins TRBV4-1 and TRBJ1-5, with 7 bases identical to TRBD1. The junction had 8 bases not matched to a gene; V was cut back by 4 bases and J by 5 bases. The CDR3 consists of 15 residues. CDR1 is MGHRA and CDR2 is YSYEKL in the germline V gene. CDR3: CASSLGGTAHQPQHF. CDR3 DNA: TGCGCCAGCAGCCTTGGCGGGACAGCCCATCAGCCCCAGCATTTT.

The chain couples TRBV5-1 to TRBJ1-1; D is unresolved. This CDR3 spans 16 amino acids. Germline assignment: CDR1 SGHRS and CDR2 YFSETQ. The germline V and J ends were trimmed by 6 bases and 0 bases, with 18 bases remaining between them. CDR3 nucleotides: TGCGCCAGCACTCTGGGTGACCTGACGGTGAACACTGAAGCTTTCTTT. This gives the protein CASTLGDLTVNTEAFF.

This clonotype occurred once. The J gene is TRBJ2-7, the V gene TRBV5-1; 9 bases map to TRBD2. The DNA end lines up better with TRBJ2-4; the J call may be wrong. This CDR3 spans 14 amino acids. Germline CDR1 is SGHRS and CDR2 is YFSETQ. For the CDR3, the DNA is TGCGCCAGCACCGATAGCGGGGGCGGGGACATTCAGTACTTC. It yields the protein CASTDSGGGDIQYF.

J is TRBJ1-1 and V is TRBV27; tentative D call: TRBD1 (5 bases). Germline assignment: CDR1 MNHEY and CDR2 SMNVEV (reference sequence). Trimming left V 3 bases short and J 6 bases short, with 17 bases between. The CDR3 contains 15 residues. This CDR3 reads CASSFGAAGDAEAFF. The CDR3 DNA follows: TGTGCCAGCAGTTTCGGGGCGGCGGGGGACGCTGAAGCTTTCTTT.